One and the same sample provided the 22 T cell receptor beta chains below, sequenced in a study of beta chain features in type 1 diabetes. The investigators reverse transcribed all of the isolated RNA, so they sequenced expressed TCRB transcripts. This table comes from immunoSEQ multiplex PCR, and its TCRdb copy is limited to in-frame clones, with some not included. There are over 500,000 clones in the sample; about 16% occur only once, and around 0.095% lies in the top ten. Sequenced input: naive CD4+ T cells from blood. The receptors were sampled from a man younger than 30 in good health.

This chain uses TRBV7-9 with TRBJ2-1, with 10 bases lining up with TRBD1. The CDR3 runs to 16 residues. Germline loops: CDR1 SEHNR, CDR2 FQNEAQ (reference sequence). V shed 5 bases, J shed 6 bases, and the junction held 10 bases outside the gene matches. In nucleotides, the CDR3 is TGTGCCAGCAGCCGATCCGGGACAGGGGCCTCCAATGAGCAGTTCTTC. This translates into CASSRSGTGASNEQFF.

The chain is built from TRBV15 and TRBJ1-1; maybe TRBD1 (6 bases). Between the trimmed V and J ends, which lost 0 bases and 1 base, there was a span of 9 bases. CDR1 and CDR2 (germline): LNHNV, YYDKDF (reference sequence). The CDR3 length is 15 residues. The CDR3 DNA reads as TGTGCCACCAGCAGAGATCAGGGGAGGAACACTGAAGCTTTCTTT. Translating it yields CATSRDQGRNTEAFF.

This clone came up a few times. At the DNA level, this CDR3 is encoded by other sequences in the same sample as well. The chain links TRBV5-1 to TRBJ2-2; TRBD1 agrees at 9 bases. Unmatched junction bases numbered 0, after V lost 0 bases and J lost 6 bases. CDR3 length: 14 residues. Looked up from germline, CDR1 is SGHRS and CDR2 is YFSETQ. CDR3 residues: CASSLGQGAGELFF. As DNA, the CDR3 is TGCGCCAGCAGCTTGGGACAGGGGGCCGGGGAGCTGTTTTTT.

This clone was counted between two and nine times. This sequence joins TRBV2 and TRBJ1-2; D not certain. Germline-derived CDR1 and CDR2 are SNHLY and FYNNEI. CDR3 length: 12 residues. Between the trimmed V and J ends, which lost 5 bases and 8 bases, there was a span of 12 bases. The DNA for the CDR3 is TGTGCCAGCAGTCCCTCCCTTCAGGGCTACACCTTC. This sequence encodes CASSPSLQGYTF.

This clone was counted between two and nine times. In nucleotides, the CDR3 is TGCGCCAGCAGCTTGGACAAAGTCAACACCTTC. Translated, it gives CASSLDKVNTF. The chain couples TRBV5-1 to TRBJ1-2; D is unclear. With 0 bases removed from V and 12 bases from J, the gap between germline ends came to 9 bases. The germline CDR1 and CDR2 sequences are SGHRS and YFSETQ. The CDR3 consists of 11 residues. The complete variable domain, with remaining parts taken from reference TRBV5-1 and TRBJ1-2, reads KAGVTQTPRYLIKTRGQQVTLSCSPISGHRSVSWYQQTPGQGLQFLFEYFSETQRNKGNFPGRFSGRQFSNSRSEMNVSTLELGDSALYLCASSLDKVNTFGSGTRLTVV.

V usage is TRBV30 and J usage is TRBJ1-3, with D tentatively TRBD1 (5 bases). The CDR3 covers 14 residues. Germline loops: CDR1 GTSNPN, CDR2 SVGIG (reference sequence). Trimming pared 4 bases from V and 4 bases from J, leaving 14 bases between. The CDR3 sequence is CAWNVGRTGNTIYF. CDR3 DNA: TGTGCCTGGAACGTAGGGAGGACAGGAAACACCATATATTTT.

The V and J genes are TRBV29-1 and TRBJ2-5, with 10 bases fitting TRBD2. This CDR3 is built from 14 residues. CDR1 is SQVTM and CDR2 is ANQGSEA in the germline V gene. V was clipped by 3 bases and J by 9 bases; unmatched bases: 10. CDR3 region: CSVDTSGVTGAQYF. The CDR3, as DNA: TGCAGCGTTGACACTAGCGGGGTTACGGGGGCCCAGTACTTC.

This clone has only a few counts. CDR3 DNA sequence: TGTGCCAGCAGCTCAGCCCTTCTAGCGGGGGGCCGCAATGAGCAGTTCTTC. Translation gives CASSSALLAGGRNEQFF. This chain connects TRBV7-2 to TRBJ2-1, with 11 bases that match TRBD2. Trimming removed 4 bases from V and 6 bases from J; junction bases left unmatched: 11. Germline lookup yields CDR1 SGHTA and CDR2 FQGNSA. This CDR3 is built from 17 residues.

The CDR3 here is CASIGGRTEAFF. CDR3 nucleotide sequence: TGTGCCAGCATTGGGGGCAGGACTGAAGCTTTCTTT. The chain joins TRBV6-1 to TRBJ1-1, with D perhaps matching TRBD1 (6 bases). Trimming removed 7 bases from V and 5 bases from J, with 11 bases in between. Germline CDR1 MNHNS, CDR2 SASEGT. The CDR3 extends over 12 amino acids.

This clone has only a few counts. CDR3 region: CASSQGSKRGGSETQYF. The DNA of the CDR3 is TGCGCCAGCAGCCAAGGCTCCAAGCGGGGGGGCTCGGAGACCCAGTACTTC. The V call is TRBV4-1, the J call TRBJ2-5; 10 bases match TRBD2. J was trimmed by 5 bases and V by 1 base; bases with no gene match: 10. CDR3 length equals 17 residues. Germline V lookup: CDR1 MGHRA, CDR2 YSYEKL.

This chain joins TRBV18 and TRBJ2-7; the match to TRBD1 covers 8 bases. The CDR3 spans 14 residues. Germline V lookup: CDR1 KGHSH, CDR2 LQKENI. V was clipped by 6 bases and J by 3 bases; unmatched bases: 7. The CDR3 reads CASSAGQGLYEQYF. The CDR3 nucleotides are TGTGCCAGCTCGGCCGGACAGGGACTCTACGAGCAGTACTTC. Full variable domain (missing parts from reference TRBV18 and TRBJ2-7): NAGVMQNPRHLVRRRGQEARLRCSPMKGHSHVYWYRQLPEEGLKFMVYLQKENIIDESGMPKERFSAEFPKEGPSILRIQQVVRGDSAAYFCASSAGQGLYEQYFGPGTRLTVT.

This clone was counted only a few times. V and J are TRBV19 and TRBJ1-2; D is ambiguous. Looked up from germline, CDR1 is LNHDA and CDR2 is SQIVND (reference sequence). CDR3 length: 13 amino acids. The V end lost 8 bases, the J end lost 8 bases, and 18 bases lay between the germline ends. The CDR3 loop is CASRSRGSGGYTF. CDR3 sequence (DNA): TGTGCCAGTCGATCGCGTGGGTCGGGAGGCTACACCTTC.

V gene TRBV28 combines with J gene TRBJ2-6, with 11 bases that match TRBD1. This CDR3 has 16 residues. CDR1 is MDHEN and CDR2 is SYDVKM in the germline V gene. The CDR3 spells CVTRGQGGSGANVLTF. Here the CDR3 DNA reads TGTGTTACACGGGGACAGGGGGGATCTGGGGCCAACGTCCTGACTTTC.

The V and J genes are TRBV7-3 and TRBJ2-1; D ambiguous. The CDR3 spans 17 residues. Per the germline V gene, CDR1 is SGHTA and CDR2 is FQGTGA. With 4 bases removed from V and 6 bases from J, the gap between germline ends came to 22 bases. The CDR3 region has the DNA TGTGCCAGCAGCTCCGAACCGGCGGCCATACCCAGCAATGAGCAGTTCTTC. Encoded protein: CASSSEPAAIPSNEQFF.

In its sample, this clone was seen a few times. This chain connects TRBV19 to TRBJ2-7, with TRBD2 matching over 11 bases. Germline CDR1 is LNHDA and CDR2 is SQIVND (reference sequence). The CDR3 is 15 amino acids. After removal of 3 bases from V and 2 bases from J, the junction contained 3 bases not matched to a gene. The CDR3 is CASSIVAGGPYEQYF. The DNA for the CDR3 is TGTGCCAGTAGTATTGTAGCGGGAGGGCCCTACGAGCAGTACTTC. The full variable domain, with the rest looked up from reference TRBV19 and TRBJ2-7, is DGGITQSPKYLFRKEGQNVTLSCEQNLNHDAMYWYRQDPGQGLRLIYYSQIVNDFQKGDIAEGYSVSREKKESFPLTVTSAQKNPTAFYLCASSIVAGGPYEQYFGPGTRLTVT.

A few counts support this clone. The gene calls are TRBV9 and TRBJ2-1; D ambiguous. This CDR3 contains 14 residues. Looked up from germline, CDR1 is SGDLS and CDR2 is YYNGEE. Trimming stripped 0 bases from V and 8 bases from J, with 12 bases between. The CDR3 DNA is TGTGCCAGCAGCGTAGGCCCGCCAGTGGATGAGCAGTTCTTC. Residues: CASSVGPPVDEQFF.

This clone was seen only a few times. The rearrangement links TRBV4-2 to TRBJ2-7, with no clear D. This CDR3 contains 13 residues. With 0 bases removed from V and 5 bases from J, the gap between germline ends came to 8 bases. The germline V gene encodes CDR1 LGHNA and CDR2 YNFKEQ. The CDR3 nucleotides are TGTGCCAGCAGCCAAGATAGGAAAGACGAGCAGTACTTC. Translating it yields CASSQDRKDEQYF.

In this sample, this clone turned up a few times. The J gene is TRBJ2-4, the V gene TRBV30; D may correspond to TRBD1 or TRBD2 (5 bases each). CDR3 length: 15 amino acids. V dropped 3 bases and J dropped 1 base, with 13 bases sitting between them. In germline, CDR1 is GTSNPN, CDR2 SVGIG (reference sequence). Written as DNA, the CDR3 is TGTGCCTGGAGGGGGACGGTTGGGGCCAAAAACATTCAGTACTTC. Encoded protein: CAWRGTVGAKNIQYF.

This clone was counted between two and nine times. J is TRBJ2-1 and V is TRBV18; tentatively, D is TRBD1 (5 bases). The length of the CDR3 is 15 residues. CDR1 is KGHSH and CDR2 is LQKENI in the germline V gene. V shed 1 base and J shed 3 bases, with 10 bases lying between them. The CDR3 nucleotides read TGTGCCAGCTCACCACAGGGGCTCTTCTACAATGAGCAGTTCTTC. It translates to CASSPQGLFYNEQFF. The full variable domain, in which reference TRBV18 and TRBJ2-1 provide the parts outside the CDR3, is NAGVMQNPRHLVRRRGQEARLRCSPMKGHSHVYWYRQLPEEGLKFMVYLQKENIIDESGMPKERFSAEFPKEGPSILRIQQVVRGDSAAYFCASSPQGLFYNEQFFGPGTRLTVL.

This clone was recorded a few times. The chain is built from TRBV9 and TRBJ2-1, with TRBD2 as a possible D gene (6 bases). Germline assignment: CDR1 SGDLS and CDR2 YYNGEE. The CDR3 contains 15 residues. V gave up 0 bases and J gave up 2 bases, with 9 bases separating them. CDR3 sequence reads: CASSVVLAPYNEQFF. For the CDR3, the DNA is TGTGCCAGCAGCGTAGTACTAGCCCCCTACAATGAGCAGTTCTTC.

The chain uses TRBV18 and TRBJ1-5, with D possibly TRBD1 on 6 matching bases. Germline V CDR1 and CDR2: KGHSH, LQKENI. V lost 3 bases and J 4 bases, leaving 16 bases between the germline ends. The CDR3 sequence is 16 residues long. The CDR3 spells CASSPREGGRNQPQHF. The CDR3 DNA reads TGTGCCAGCTCACCTCGCGAAGGGGGGCGGAATCAGCCCCAGCATTTT.

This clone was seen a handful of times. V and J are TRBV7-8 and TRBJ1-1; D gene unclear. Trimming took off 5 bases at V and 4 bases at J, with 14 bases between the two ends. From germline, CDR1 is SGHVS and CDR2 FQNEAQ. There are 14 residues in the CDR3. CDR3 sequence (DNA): TGTGCCAGCAGCCTAGGAGGTCGGGCCACTGAAGCTTTCTTT. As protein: CASSLGGRATEAFF.